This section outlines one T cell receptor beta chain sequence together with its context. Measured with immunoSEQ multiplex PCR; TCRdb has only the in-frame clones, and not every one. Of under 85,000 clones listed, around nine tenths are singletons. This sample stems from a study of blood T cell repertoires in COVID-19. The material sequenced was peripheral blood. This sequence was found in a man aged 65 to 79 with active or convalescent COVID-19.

CDR3 protein: CASSIQTGLEGTEAFF. As DNA, the CDR3 is TGCGCCAGCAGTATACAGACAGGGTTGGAGGGAACTGAAGCTTTCTTT. The chain employs TRBV5-1 and TRBJ1-1; TRBD1 aligns across 7 bases. The germline gives CDR1 SGHRS, CDR2 YFSETQ. This CDR3 comprises 16 residues. V shed 5 bases, J shed 5 bases, and the junction held 15 bases outside the gene matches. The entire variable domain, with the rest obtained from reference TRBV5-1 and TRBJ1-1, is as follows: KAGVTQTPRYLIKTRGQQVTLSCSPISGHRSVSWYQQTPGQGLQFLFEYFSETQRNKGNFPGRFSGRQFSNSRSEMNVSTLELGDSALYLCASSIQTGLEGTEAFFGQGTRLTVV.